Here is one T cell receptor beta chain with its context. Its specificity is unknown. Profiled with immunoSEQ multiplex PCR; TCRdb holds only in-frame clones, not every one. The profile shows approximately 200,000 clones, roughly 88% of them singletons. The entry originates in a study of T cell responses to AZD1222 COVID-19 vaccine. Study context: The analysis combined second doses at about 4 or about 12 weeks. Findings of the study overall: Most donors were white British and more were female, and clonal diversity was possibly underestimated. Along spike, vaccine-associated CD4 TCRs were found throughout, with dominance at 160-218 and 743-854. Spike-specific TCR breadth and depth grew following two AZD1222 doses.

The length of the CDR3 is 16 residues. Looked up from germline, CDR1 is GTSNPN and CDR2 is SVGIG (reference sequence). The V gene lost 2 bases and the J gene lost 3 bases, with 16 bases spanning the gap. The sequence was obtained from an adult in good health. The specimen was peripheral blood, collected on day 0 of AZD1222 vaccination. J is TRBJ1-4 and V is TRBV30; a weak D match, TRBD1 (6 bases). The CDR3 sequence: CAWSPKRGSSNEKLFF. The CDR3 DNA follows: TGTGCCTGGAGTCCGAAGAGGGGGAGCTCTAATGAAAAACTGTTTTTT.